A selection of T cell receptor beta chains follows, all from one sample in a study of blood T cell repertoires in COVID-19. Sequenced by immunoSEQ multiplex PCR; TCRdb stores in-frame clones only, minus some. This table holds roughly 150,000 clones, about 89% found once. The source material was peripheral blood. The receptor set was obtained from an elderly man with acute or convalescent COVID-19. Both conserved end residues are part of each CDR3. D genes are given only for firm matches. Clone size is stated in some rows and not others, as once, few, many or a class when expanded.

d_gene,j_gene,abundance,v_gene,len,CDR3nt,CDR3aa
-,TRBJ2-3,-,TRBV12-2,17,TGTGCAAGTCACTATTGTCGCGGGAGCCCCCCCACAGATACGCAGTATTTT,CASHYCRGSPPTDTQYF
-,TRBJ1-2,-,TRBV29-1,10,TGCAGCGTTGAGTCAAATGGCTACACCTTC,CSVESNGYTF
-,TRBJ2-7,once,TRBV28,13,TGTGCCAGCAGTTTGACAGCTATTTACGAGCAGTACTTC,CASSLTAIYEQYF
TRBD1,TRBJ1-2,-,TRBV6-5,14,TGTGCCAGCAGCCCATACAGGGGGAACTATGGCTACACCTTC,CASSPYRGNYGYTF
TRBD1,TRBJ1-1,-,TRBV2,15,TGTGCCAGTCGTCCGCTGGGAACAGGGGGCACTGAAGCTTTCTTT,CASRPLGTGGTEAFF
TRBD2,TRBJ2-2,-,TRBV5-1,15,TGCGCCAGCAGCGATAGCGGGGGGGGCACCGGGGAGCTGTTTTTT,CASSDSGGGTGELFF
-,TRBJ2-7,-,TRBV3-1/TRBV3-2,14,TGTGCCAGCAGCGAGGGCCTACCCTCTTACGAGCAGTACTTC,CASSEGLPSYEQYF
-,TRBJ2-4,-,TRBV4-1,14,TGCGCCAGCAGCCAAGAGGAGTTTGGAAACATTCAGTACTTC,CASSQEEFGNIQYF
-,TRBJ1-2,-,TRBV3-1/TRBV3-2,14,TGTGCCAGCAGCCAAACTATGGTATCCTATGGCTACACCTTC,CASSQTMVSYGYTF
TRBD1,TRBJ2-3,once,TRBV9,15,TGTGCCAGCAGCGCGAATTCCGGGACAGGGGGCTCAACGTATTTT,CASSANSGTGGSTYF
-,TRBJ2-7,-,TRBV10-1,13,TGCGCCAGCAAGGGGTTACAACCCTACGAGCAGTACTTC,CASKGLQPYEQYF
TRBD1,TRBJ2-2,-,TRBV7-6,15,TGTGCCAGCAGCTTAGGGACAGGGACCACCGGGGAGCTGTTTTTT,CASSLGTGTTGELFF
TRBD2,TRBJ2-1,-,TRBV14,15,TGTGCCAGCAGACATAGCGGGGGGACTTACAATGAGCAGTTCTTC,CASRHSGGTYNEQFF
-,TRBJ1-2,-,TRBV30,12,TGTGCCTGGAGTGTTGTAGGAGGGGGCTACACCTTC,CAWSVVGGGYTF
TRBD2,TRBJ2-5,-,TRBV5-1,16,TGCGCCAGCAGCTTATCGACTAGCGGGGGGCAAGAGACCCAGTACTTC,CASSLSTSGGQETQYF
-,TRBJ1-2,-,TRBV5-4,15,TGTGCCAGCAGCTGGGAGTCAGCGTTTAACTATGGCTACACCTTC,CASSWESAFNYGYTF
-,TRBJ2-1,-,TRBV3-1/TRBV3-2,14,TGTGCCAGCAGCCAAGGGGCAGCGGAGGGAGGGCAGTTCTTC,CASSQGAAEGGQFF
TRBD2,TRBJ2-1,-,TRBV28,16,TGTGCCAGCAGTTCCACCTGGACTAGCGGGGGGGATGAGCAGTTCTTC,CASSSTWTSGGDEQFF
-,TRBJ2-7,-,TRBV3-1/TRBV3-2,17,TGTGCCAGCAGCCGGGACCGAAAAGGGGGGGGTCTCTACGAGCAGTACTTC,CASSRDRKGGGLYEQYF
-,TRBJ2-7,once,TRBV7-9,14,TGTGCCAGCAGCTTAGCGGGATCCGGGGATTTGCAGTACTTC,CASSLAGSGDLQYF
-,TRBJ1-6,-,TRBV28,15,TGTGCCAGCAAACGGGACACACTCTATAATTCACCCCTCCACTTT,CASKRDTLYNSPLHF
-,TRBJ2-1,-,TRBV3-1/TRBV3-2,15,TGTGCCAGCAGCCAAGGACTACCCGGTTACAATGAGCAGTTCTTC,CASSQGLPGYNEQFF